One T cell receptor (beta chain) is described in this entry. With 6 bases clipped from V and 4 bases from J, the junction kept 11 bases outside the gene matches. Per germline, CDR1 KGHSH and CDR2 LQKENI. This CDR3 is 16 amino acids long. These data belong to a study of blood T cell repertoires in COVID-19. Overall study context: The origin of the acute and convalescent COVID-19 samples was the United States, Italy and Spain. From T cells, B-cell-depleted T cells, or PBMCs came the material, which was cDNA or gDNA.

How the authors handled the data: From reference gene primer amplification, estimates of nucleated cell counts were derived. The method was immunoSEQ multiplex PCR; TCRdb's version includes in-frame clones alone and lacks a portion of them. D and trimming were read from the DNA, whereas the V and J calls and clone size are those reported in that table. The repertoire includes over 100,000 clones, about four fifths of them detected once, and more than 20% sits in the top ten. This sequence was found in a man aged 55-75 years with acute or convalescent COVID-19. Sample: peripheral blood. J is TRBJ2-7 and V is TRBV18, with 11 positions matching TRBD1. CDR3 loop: CASSPQLDRGRYEQYF. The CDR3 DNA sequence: TGTGCCAGCTCCCCTCAACTGGACAGGGGGCGGTACGAGCAGTACTTC.